This T cell receptor beta chain was retrieved from a study of vaccination and CD4 T cells after COVID-19. Sequenced with the Oncomine TCR Beta short-read assay was DNA taken from cultured CD4+ T cells. DNA came from CD4+ T cells after culture. TCRdb re-called the PCR reads through MiXCR, storing one row per CDR3 protein. The sample holds 8,500 to 13,000 distinct CDR3 sequences, roughly 29% seen once. As concerns this clonotype: Its specificity is unknown.

This sample's treatment: roughly 10-day PBMC culture with coronavirus spike peptide pools or control peptides (ViraFEST assay). The unexposed donor's CD4+ T cells were collected before the COVID-19 pandemic (2011-2018). The CDR3 is 13 residues long. Germline loops: CDR1 LNHDA, CDR2 SQIVND (reference sequence). V lost 1 base and J lost 8, with 11 bases in between. The clonotype comes from a human donor in good health. Sequencing was performed on CD4+ T cells from blood, cultured in vitro. The rearrangement uses TRBV19 and TRBJ1-2; tentatively, D is TRBD1 (5 bases). Written as DNA, the CDR3 is TGTGCCAGTAGTATAGGTCAGGGTCGGGGCTACACCTTC. Residues: CASSIGQGRGYTF.